These 27 T cell receptor beta chains share one sample of origin, sequenced in a study of T cells in Graves' hyperthyroidism and ophthalmopathy. Researchers amplified the TCR beta CDR3 regions from RNA transcripts. The primer set for the first-round RT-PCR of the TCR CDR3 was HTBI. TCRdb re-analysed the multiplex PCR reads in MiXCR, keeping a single row per CDR3 protein. This table holds roughly 170,000 distinct CDR3 sequences, over 15% found once. The sequencing input was blood. These receptors all come from a woman aged 50 to 60 with Graves' hyperthyroidism.

This clonotype was recorded at least ten times. The gene calls are TRBV7-2 and TRBJ2-7, with a possible D match to TRBD2 (6 bases). The length of the CDR3 is 13 residues. Trimming cost V 4 bases and J 3 bases, with 10 bases left between them. Germline CDR1 is SGHTA and CDR2 is FQGNSA. Here the CDR3 reads CASSYQGLYEQYF. The CDR3 DNA sequence: TGTGCCAGCAGCTACCAGGGACTCTACGAGCAGTACTTC.

The table lists this clonotype with many counts. The rearrangement joins TRBV19 to TRBJ2-1; the match to TRBD2 covers 10 bases. J gave up 8 bases and V 6 bases, and 16 bases lay outside the gene matches. The CDR3 loop spans 17 amino acids. CDR1 and CDR2 (germline): LNHDA, SQIVND (reference sequence). CDR3 DNA: TGTGCCAGTAGGCTTCGGAGCGGGGGGGCGGGTGTCTATGAGCAGTTCTTC. Encoded protein: CASRLRSGGAGVYEQFF. The variable domain in full, completed from reference TRBV19 and TRBJ2-1, reads DGGITQSPKYLFRKEGQNVTLSCEQNLNHDAMYWYRQDPGQGLRLIYYSQIVNDFQKGDIAEGYSVSREKKESFPLTVTSAQKNPTAFYLCASRLRSGGAGVYEQFFGPGTRLTVL.

The V call is TRBV20-1, the J call TRBJ2-7; D possibly matches TRBD1 or TRBD2 (5 bases each). The germline V gene has CDR1 DFQATT and CDR2 SNEGSKA (reference sequence). The CDR3 has 12 amino acids. V lost 4 bases and J lost 3, with 10 bases in between. The DNA for the CDR3 is TGCAGTGCTACCGGGACGTACTACGAGCAGTACTTC. Residues: CSATGTYYEQYF.

This clonotype was counted at least ten times. The chain couples TRBV10-3 to TRBJ2-7; 9 bases match TRBD2. With 8 bases clipped from V and 0 bases from J, the junction kept 11 bases outside the gene matches. Germline lookup yields CDR1 ENHRY and CDR2 SYGVKD. The length of the CDR3 is 16 residues. The CDR3 nucleotides are TGTGCCATCCATCCCCGGGCTAGCGGGGACTCCTACGAGCAGTACTTC. It yields the protein CAIHPRASGDSYEQYF.

This clonotype was observed a handful of times. The J gene is TRBJ2-3, the V gene TRBV9, with D perhaps TRBD2 (6 bases). The CDR3 has 16 amino acids. Germline assignment: CDR1 SGDLS and CDR2 YYNGEE. V gave up 0 bases and J gave up 4 bases, with 15 bases separating them. CDR3 region: CASSVEGRTGADTQYF. As DNA, the CDR3 is TGTGCCAGCAGCGTAGAGGGGAGGACCGGGGCAGATACGCAGTATTTT.

Ten or more counts support this clonotype. The rearrangement uses TRBV29-1 and TRBJ1-2, with D possibly being TRBD1 (6 bases). V was cut by 5 bases and J by 4 bases, with 17 bases left in between. Germline loops: CDR1 SQVTM, CDR2 ANQGSEA. The CDR3 length is 14 residues. CDR3 DNA sequence: TGCAGCGTTTTTACAGGGTTGCAGAGCTATGGCTACACCTTC. Its translation is CSVFTGLQSYGYTF.

This clonotype was detected ten times or more. This rearrangement joins TRBV12-3 or TRBV12-4 to TRBJ2-7, with 7 nucleotides matching TRBD1. The CDR3 is 16 residues long. Trimming removed 4 bases from V and 4 bases from J; junction bases left unmatched: 13. The CDR3 reads CASSSSFRGWGYEQYF. Here the CDR3 DNA reads TGTGCCAGCAGTTCTTCATTCAGGGGGTGGGGATACGAGCAGTACTTC.

The chain has TRBV7-2 and TRBJ1-5; the D is unclear. CDR1 is SGHTA, CDR2 FQGNSA, per germline. The CDR3 contains 13 residues. V was cut by 2 bases and J by 3 bases, with 5 bases left in between. Here the CDR3 DNA reads TGTGCCAGCAGCTTAAATACCAATCAGCCCCAGCATTTT. It specifies CASSLNTNQPQHF.

This sequence joins TRBV5-5 and TRBJ2-7; 10 positions match TRBD1. Germline CDR1 SGHKS, CDR2 YYEKEE (reference sequence). This CDR3 comprises 14 residues. The trim removed 6 bases at V and 3 bases at J, leaving 6 bases unmatched. This CDR3 is CASKWTGGFYEQYF. The CDR3, as DNA: TGTGCCAGCAAATGGACAGGGGGTTTCTACGAGCAGTACTTC.

This clonotype has at least ten counts. The chain carries TRBV6-1 and TRBJ2-3; 8 bases align to TRBD2. This CDR3 contains 15 residues. Looked up from germline, CDR1 is MNHNS and CDR2 is SASEGT. The J segment lost 4 bases and the V segment lost 6 bases, leaving 9 bases of the junction unmatched. This CDR3 is CASRGGVAGSDTQYF. The CDR3 DNA is TGTGCCAGCAGGGGCGGGGTAGCGGGATCAGATACGCAGTATTTT.

This chain uses TRBV6-1 with TRBJ2-1; 8 bases are a match to TRBD2. This CDR3 is built from 16 residues. J gave up 4 bases and V 6 bases, and 11 bases lay outside the gene matches. Germline CDR1 MNHNS, CDR2 SASEGT. DNA for the CDR3: TGTGCCAGCAGCGTAGTCCCGGGGGGGGGGTACAATGAGCAGTTCTTC. Encoded protein: CASSVVPGGGYNEQFF.

In its sample, this clonotype was seen many times. V usage is TRBV6-1 and J usage is TRBJ1-2, with TRBD1 identical over 9 bases. CDR3 size: 15 residues. Trimming at V came to 3 bases and at J to 4 bases, leaving 6 bases not matched to a gene. CDR1 is MNHNS and CDR2 is SASEGT in the germline V gene. The CDR3 is CASSDRDRAFYGYTF. In nucleotides, the CDR3 is TGTGCCAGCAGTGATCGGGACAGGGCCTTCTATGGCTACACCTTC.

This clonotype was recorded many times. The chain couples TRBV12-3 or TRBV12-4 to TRBJ1-5, with a weak D call TRBD1 (6 bases). The CDR3 length is 14 residues. Trimming took 6 bases from V and 0 from J, leaving 9 bases between them. This CDR3 reads CASRSRGSNQPQHF. The CDR3 DNA is TGTGCCAGCAGGTCCAGGGGTAGCAATCAGCCCCAGCATTTT.

This clonotype was seen many times. The rearrangement uses TRBV7-6 and TRBJ1-4; 7 bases agree with TRBD1. The CDR3 runs to 16 residues. The trim removed 5 bases at V and 5 bases at J, leaving 11 bases unmatched. CDR1 is SGHVS, CDR2 FNYEAQ, per germline. CDR3 in DNA: TGTGCCAGCAGCCCATTGTCAGGACAGGACAATGAAAAACTGTTTTTT. It translates to CASSPLSGQDNEKLFF.

This chain connects TRBV5-4 to TRBJ2-5; D may be TRBD1 (6 bases). CDR3 length: 14 amino acids. V lost 0 bases to trimming and J lost 1 base, with 7 bases between them. Per the germline V gene, CDR1 is SGHNT and CDR2 is YYREEE (reference sequence). CDR3 region: CASSLEDSQETQYF. The CDR3 coding sequence is TGTGCCAGCAGCTTGGAGGACAGCCAAGAGACCCAGTACTTC.

This clonotype was observed at least ten times. The genes are TRBV20-1 and TRBJ2-1, with D possibly TRBD1 on 6 matching bases. Germline V gene data show CDR1 as DFQATT and CDR2 as SNEGSKA (reference sequence). The CDR3 has 14 residues. V was cut by 0 bases and J by 4 bases, with 10 bases left in between. In DNA form, the CDR3 reads TGCAGTGCTAGAGATCTGGACAGATACAATGAGCAGTTCTTC. It translates to CSARDLDRYNEQFF.

This clonotype came up many times. A much larger clone lies one base from this, so it may be a read error. Lacking the conserved final phenylalanine or tryptophan, this CDR3 likely reflects a read error. The gene calls are TRBV27 and TRBJ1-1; D uncertain. CDR3 size: 14 residues. Trimming pared 8 bases from V and 1 base from J, leaving 14 bases between. Germline CDR1 and CDR2: MNHEY and SMNVEV (reference sequence). The CDR3 here is CASGGGFANTEAFI. DNA of the CDR3: TGTGCCAGCGGAGGTGGATTCGCGAACACTGAAGCTTTCATT.

Many counts were recorded for this clonotype. This CDR3 is CASSLDTEAFF. CDR3 DNA: TGTGCCAGCAGCTTAGACACTGAAGCTTTCTTT. J is TRBJ1-1 and V is TRBV7-8; D unclear. V was pared by 1 base and J by 3 bases, with 0 bases between. Germline V gene lookup returns CDR1 SGHVS and CDR2 FQNEAQ. This CDR3 is 11 amino acids long.

This clonotype was recorded at least ten times. The chain links TRBV11-2 to TRBJ2-3, with D perhaps TRBD2 (5 bases). V shed 4 bases and J shed 6 bases, with 14 bases lying between them. Germline-derived CDR1 and CDR2 are SGHAT and FQNNGV. CDR3 length equals 14 residues. Here the CDR3 reads CASSSVRGPDTQYF. The DNA for the CDR3 is TGTGCCAGCAGCTCAGTAAGAGGGCCTGATACGCAGTATTTT. Complete variable domain (other parts from reference TRBV11-2 and TRBJ2-3): EAGVAQSPRYKIIEKRQSVAFWCNPISGHATLYWYQQILGQGPKLLIQFQNNGVVDDSQLPKDRFSAERLKGVDSTLKIQPAKLEDSAVYLCASSSVRGPDTQYFGPGTRLTVL.

In this sample, this clonotype turned up many times. This chain connects TRBV20-1 to TRBJ2-1; 9 nucleotides match TRBD1. The CDR3 totals 14 residues. After removal of 6 bases from V and 5 bases from J, the junction contained 8 bases not matched to a gene. CDR1 is DFQATT and CDR2 is SNEGSKA in the germline V gene (reference sequence). The CDR3 loop is CSAYAGQGHNEQFF. The CDR3 DNA sequence: TGCAGTGCATACGCGGGACAGGGCCACAATGAGCAGTTCTTC.

In this sample, this clonotype turned up many times. V usage is TRBV2 and J usage is TRBJ2-7; D possibly corresponds to TRBD1 (6 bases). Trimming cost V 7 bases and J 3 bases, with 13 bases left between them. The CDR3 spans 13 residues. CDR1 and CDR2 from the germline V gene are SNHLY and FYNNEI. CDR3 sequence (DNA): TGTGCCAGCAAATTGAGGACAGTCTACGAGCAGTACTTC. As protein: CASKLRTVYEQYF.

This clonotype was counted at least ten times. J is TRBJ2-1 and V is TRBV6-5; 10 bases are shared with TRBD1. This CDR3 has 15 residues. V was clipped by 1 base and J by 6 bases; unmatched bases: 3. In germline, CDR1 is MNHEY, CDR2 SVGAGI. The CDR3: CASSYWTGGGNEQFF. The DNA for the CDR3 is TGTGCCAGCAGTTACTGGACAGGGGGGGGCAATGAGCAGTTCTTC.

The rearrangement links TRBV7-8 to TRBJ2-1; TRBD1 aligns across 7 bases. The CDR3 is 16 residues long. Germline CDR1 reads SGHVS; CDR2 reads FQNEAQ. After removal of 1 base from V and 3 bases from J, the junction contained 6 bases not matched to a gene. Here the CDR3 DNA reads TGTGCCAGCAGCTTAGGGGGCAGGGGGTACTACAATGAGCAGTTCTTC. Its protein product is CASSLGGRGYYNEQFF.

This clonotype has ten or more counts. V is TRBV6-2 or TRBV6-3 and J is TRBJ1-6; D uncertain. V gave up 0 bases and J gave up 13 bases, with 10 bases separating them. The germline V gene has CDR1 MNHEY and CDR2 SVGEGT. This CDR3 region has 13 residues. CDR3 coding DNA: TGTGCCAGCAGTTACTCACAGAAGATGCCCCTCCACTTT. Translation gives CASSYSQKMPLHF.

The V call is TRBV7-2, the J call TRBJ2-3; TRBD1 matches at 9 bases. V lost 5 bases and J lost 10; bases outside the gene matches: 7. The CDR3 runs to 13 residues. The germline V gene encodes CDR1 SGHTA and CDR2 FQGNSA. The CDR3 sequence: CASSPRDRDAQYF. The CDR3 DNA reads TGTGCCAGCAGCCCTCGGGACAGGGATGCGCAGTATTTT. Looking up the rest from reference TRBV7-2 and TRBJ2-3 gives the full variable domain: GAGVSQSPSNKVTEKGKDVELRCDPISGHTALYWYRQSLGQGLEFLIYFQGNSAPDKSGLPSDRFSAERTGGSVSTLTIQRTQQEDSAVYLCASSPRDRDAQYFGPGTRLTVL.

The sample holds many counts of this clonotype. The chain joins TRBV10-1 to TRBJ2-7, with TRBD1 identical over 8 bases. This CDR3 is 14 amino acids long. Losses at the gene ends were 6 bases for V and 7 bases for J; bases not matched to a gene: 11. CDR1 and CDR2 from the germline V gene are WNHNN and SYGVQD (reference sequence). The CDR3 loop reads CASSRDRRSGEQYF. In DNA, the CDR3 is TGCGCCAGCAGCCGGGACAGGAGGTCTGGAGAGCAGTACTTC.

V is TRBV7-9 and J is TRBJ1-4; D is possibly TRBD1 (5 bases). Germline assignment: CDR1 SEHNR and CDR2 FQNEAQ (reference sequence). The CDR3 totals 16 residues. Trimming cost V 4 bases and J 3 bases, with 15 bases left between them. The CDR3 is CASSWRGREANEKLFF. DNA for the CDR3: TGTGCCAGCAGCTGGCGGGGGAGAGAGGCTAATGAAAAACTGTTTTTT. Variable domain in full (rest from reference TRBV7-9 and TRBJ1-4): DTGVSQNPRHKITKRGQNVTFRCDPISEHNRLYWYRQTLGQGPEFLTYFQNEAQLEKSRLLSDRFSAERPKGSFSTLEIQRTEQGDSAMYLCASSWRGREANEKLFFGSGTQLSVL.